One sample yielded the 30 T cell receptor beta chains listed below, sequenced in a study of post-analysis software for immune sequencing data. Study outcomes and limitations: The study found TRBV5-6, TRBV5-1 and TRBV20-1 among 4 or 5 TRBV segments more frequent in patients than controls.

The TCR beta cDNA libraries carried unique molecular identifiers. TCRdb re-called the PCR reads with MiXCR, one entry per CDR3 protein. The profile covers roughly 870,000 distinct CDR3 sequences, with approximately 53% appearing a single time and 4.6% taken by the ten largest. These receptors have no known antigen. The sequenced sample consisted of blood. All receptors derive from a girl aged 10 to 17 with multiple sclerosis.

The chain couples TRBV20-1 to TRBJ2-4, with unresolved D. Deletions cut 0 bases from V and 4 bases from J, with 7 bases between. Germline V CDR1 and CDR2: DFQATT, SNEGSKA (reference sequence). The CDR3 covers 13 residues. The CDR3 bases are TGCAGTGCTAGAGAACAGAATAAAAACATTCAGTACTTC. It yields the protein CSAREQNKNIQYF.

The rearrangement links TRBV7-3 to TRBJ2-1; D is perhaps TRBD1 (5 bases). Looked up from germline, CDR1 is SGHTA and CDR2 is FQGTGA. This CDR3 comprises 16 residues. Trimming pared 5 bases from V and 5 bases from J, leaving 19 bases between. DNA of the CDR3: TGTGCCAGCAGCCCCAACGACAGAAGAATTAACAATGAGCAGTTCTTC. Its translation: CASSPNDRRINNEQFF.

J is TRBJ2-1 and V is TRBV4-2, with D tentatively TRBD1 or TRBD2 (5 bases each). Trimming left V 0 bases short and J 6 bases short, with 12 bases between. The CDR3 contains 15 residues. In germline, CDR1 is LGHNA, CDR2 YNFKEQ. The CDR3 loop reads CASSQDRAGTNEQFF. The CDR3 DNA reads as TGTGCCAGCAGCCAAGATCGGGCAGGGACCAATGAGCAGTTCTTC.

The rearrangement uses TRBV4-1 and TRBJ2-7; 7 bases line up with TRBD1. The CDR3 length is 17 residues. Per germline, CDR1 MGHRA and CDR2 YSYEKL. The V and J ends lost 2 bases and 0 bases, in that order; junction bases with no gene match: 10. The CDR3 region has the DNA TGCGCCAGCAGCCAACCATCCGGGACAGATTACTCCTACGAGCAGTACTTC. It translates to CASSQPSGTDYSYEQYF.

V usage is TRBV29-1 and J usage is TRBJ2-7; possible D gene TRBD1, 6 bases. Per the germline V gene, CDR1 is SQVTM and CDR2 is ANQGSEA. The CDR3 contains 15 residues. The V and J ends lost 3 bases and 6 bases respectively, with 21 bases between them. CDR3 in amino acids: CSVENLLGQPPEQYF. CDR3 DNA: TGCAGCGTTGAGAATCTTTTAGGACAGCCCCCCGAGCAGTACTTC.

The genes are TRBV10-3 and TRBJ2-3; tentative D call: TRBD2 (6 bases). This CDR3 has 12 amino acids. CDR1 and CDR2 from the germline V gene are ENHRY and SYGVKD. Trimming removed 6 bases at V and 4 bases at J, with 8 bases between. CDR3 sequence (DNA): TGTGCCATCAGCCGGGAGTCAGATACGCAGTATTTT. Translated: CAISRESDTQYF.

This chain uses TRBV7-3 with TRBJ2-1; 12 bases align to TRBD2. The CDR3 runs to 14 residues. The V segment lost 7 bases and the J segment 7 bases; nucleotides outside the gene matches: 5. Germline CDR1 and CDR2: SGHTA and FQGTGA. The CDR3 DNA sequence: TGTGCCAGCACACTAGCGGGAGGCGGTAATGAGCAGTTCTTC. This gives the protein CASTLAGGGNEQFF.

This clonotype was counted once. The chain carries TRBV12-5 and TRBJ1-1; D is unresolved. Between the trimmed V and J ends, which lost 1 base and 10 bases, there was a span of 13 bases. This CDR3 is built from 13 residues. Germline V CDR1 and CDR2: LGHNT, FRNRAP. As DNA, the CDR3 is TGTGCTAGTGGTTTGGGTCGCTTAGAGGGAGCTTTCTTT. It specifies CASGLGRLEGAFF.

The CDR3 DNA follows: TGCAGCGTTCGGGAAGGGGGCAGATATGGCTACACCTTC. Residues: CSVREGGRYGYTF. The rearrangement links TRBV29-1 to TRBJ1-2, with TRBD1 matching 7 bases. CDR1 is SQVTM, CDR2 ANQGSEA, per germline. CDR3 length equals 13 residues. With V trimmed by 5 bases and J by 5 bases, 8 bases remained unmatched.

V usage is TRBV6-2 or TRBV6-3 and J usage is TRBJ2-7; maybe TRBD1 (6 bases). Trimming removed 2 bases at V and 7 bases at J, with 18 bases between. The germline CDR1 and CDR2 sequences are MNHEY and SVGEGT. The CDR3 consists of 15 residues. CDR3 sequence: CASSYAGARPREQYF. The DNA of the CDR3 is TGTGCCAGCAGTTACGCAGGGGCAAGACCTCGAGAGCAGTACTTC.

The rearrangement uses TRBV4-2 and TRBJ2-1, with TRBD2 as a possible D gene (6 bases). Trimming took off 0 bases at V and 7 bases at J, with 22 bases between the two ends. CDR3 length: 18 amino acids. Per the germline V gene, CDR1 is LGHNA and CDR2 is YNFKEQ. CDR3 coding DNA: TGTGCCAGCAGCCAAGATGTGGGACTCTCGACCCTTTATAATGAGCAGTTCTTC. This codes for CASSQDVGLSTLYNEQFF.

The chain carries TRBV20-1 and TRBJ1-2; possibly TRBD1 for D (6 bases). The germline V and J ends were trimmed by 5 bases and 2 bases, with 24 bases remaining between them. Germline CDR1 reads DFQATT; CDR2 reads SNEGSKA (reference sequence). The CDR3 runs to 17 residues. CDR3 in DNA: TGCAGTGCTCCCGGACGCGGGGGCCAAGGCAGGAACTATGGCTACACCTTC. It encodes CSAPGRGGQGRNYGYTF.

The chain recombines TRBV4-1 with TRBJ2-7, with TRBD1 matching 8 bases. Trimming at V came to 0 bases and at J to 4 bases, leaving 2 bases not matched to a gene. Germline V gives CDR1 MGHRA, CDR2 YSYEKL. The CDR3 contains 14 residues. The CDR3, as DNA: TGCGCCAGCAGCCAAGACGACAGGGGATACGAGCAGTACTTC. Translating gives CASSQDDRGYEQYF.

V and J are TRBV12-3 or TRBV12-4 and TRBJ2-7; D is perhaps TRBD2 (7 bases). The CDR3 is 18 amino acids. V lost 6 bases to trimming and J lost 0 bases, with 24 bases between them. CDR3 residues: CASSIPGGRGLSSYEQYF. The CDR3 DNA follows: TGTGCCAGCAGCATCCCCGGGGGGCGGGGCCTTAGCTCCTACGAGCAGTACTTC.

This clonotype was detected only once. V and J are TRBV5-1 and TRBJ1-5; 12 bases align to TRBD1. Losses at the gene ends were 1 base for V and 6 bases for J; bases not matched to a gene: 14. The CDR3 totals 19 residues. Germline assignment: CDR1 SGHRS and CDR2 YFSETQ. The CDR3 protein is CASSLRPGQGAVGSQPQHF. For the CDR3, the DNA is TGCGCCAGCAGCTTGCGACCGGGACAGGGGGCAGTGGGAAGTCAGCCCCAGCATTTT.

This clonotype was observed a few times. This sequence joins TRBV5-1 and TRBJ2-3, with D uncertain. Trimming pared 4 bases from V and 0 bases from J, leaving 12 bases between. Germline V CDR1 and CDR2: SGHRS, YFSETQ. This CDR3 spans 15 amino acids. CDR3 amino acids: CASSRWTFSTDTQYF. CDR3 coding DNA: TGCGCCAGCAGCAGGTGGACGTTCAGCACAGATACGCAGTATTTT. The full variable domain, completed using reference TRBV5-1 and TRBJ2-3, is KAGVTQTPRYLIKTRGQQVTLSCSPISGHRSVSWYQQTPGQGLQFLFEYFSETQRNKGNFPGRFSGRQFSNSRSEMNVSTLELGDSALYLCASSRWTFSTDTQYFGPGTRLTVL.

The V and J genes are TRBV27 and TRBJ1-2, with D possibly TRBD1 on 5 matching bases. Germline CDR1 MNHEY, CDR2 SMNVEV (reference sequence). This CDR3 is 16 amino acids long. V was cut by 5 bases and J by 2 bases, with 18 bases left in between. CDR3 sequence (DNA): TGTGCCAGCAGTCCAAACAGCGTAGGGGAGAACTATGGCTACACCTTC. Translating it yields CASSPNSVGENYGYTF.

The V call is TRBV6-6, the J call TRBJ2-7; TRBD1 is a possible D gene (5 bases). Looked up from germline, CDR1 is MNHNY and CDR2 is SVGAGI (reference sequence). This CDR3 spans 13 amino acids. V lost 7 bases to trimming and J lost 6 bases, with 16 bases between them. The CDR3 nucleotides are TGTGCCAGCACCATCTTGGGCAGGGTCGAGCAGTACTTC. Protein sequence: CASTILGRVEQYF.

The chain is built from TRBV7-9 and TRBJ2-4; D perhaps matches TRBD2 (5 bases). The CDR3 consists of 16 residues. V shed 5 bases and J shed 1 base, with 15 bases lying between them. Per germline, CDR1 SEHNR and CDR2 FQNEAQ (reference sequence). The CDR3 sequence: CASSPEGSRAKNIQYF. CDR3 in DNA: TGTGCCAGCAGCCCCGAGGGCAGTCGGGCCAAAAACATTCAGTACTTC.

This clonotype showed up just a few times. The gene calls are TRBV6-2 or TRBV6-3 and TRBJ2-5, with TRBD2 identical over 14 bases. CDR3 length equals 17 residues. V was clipped by 3 bases and J by 0 bases; unmatched bases: 3. In germline, CDR1 is MNHEY, CDR2 SVGEGT. The CDR3 loop reads CASSYRLAGGYQETQYF. The CDR3 coding sequence is TGTGCCAGCAGTTATAGACTAGCGGGAGGGTACCAAGAGACCCAGTACTTC.

On this clonotype: A single base separates this from a much larger clone, so it may be a read error. The chain joins TRBV2 to TRBJ2-7, with TRBD1 matching over 10 bases. There are 12 residues in the CDR3. Unmatched junction bases numbered 4, after V lost 8 bases and J lost 6 bases. Germline V CDR1 and CDR2: SNHLY, FYNNEI. DNA for the CDR3: TGTGCCAGCGGGACAGGGGCCGGCGAGCAGTACTTC. Translated, it gives CASGTGAGEQYF.

J is TRBJ2-3 and V is TRBV2; no firm D call. V was shortened by 1 base and J by 0 bases, with 5 bases between the two germline ends. Per germline, CDR1 SNHLY and CDR2 FYNNEI. This CDR3 has 14 amino acids. The CDR3 sequence is CASSEVRSTDTQYF. Here the CDR3 DNA reads TGTGCCAGCAGTGAAGTGAGGAGCACAGATACGCAGTATTTT.

The rearrangement links TRBV29-1 to TRBJ2-7, with 8 bases aligning to TRBD1. This CDR3 is built from 11 residues. V shed 6 bases and J 4 bases; nucleotides not matched to a gene: 2. CDR1 is SQVTM and CDR2 is ANQGSEA in the germline V gene. The DNA of the CDR3 is TGCAGCGTCCGGACAGGGTACGAGCAGTACTTC. Translated, it gives CSVRTGYEQYF.

This clonotype has just a few counts. V usage is TRBV20-1 and J usage is TRBJ2-3; TRBD2 matches 8 bases. The CDR3 covers 14 residues. Germline V lookup: CDR1 DFQATT, CDR2 SNEGSKA (reference sequence). V lost 1 base to trimming and J lost 7 bases; unmatched junction nucleotides: 7. CDR3 nucleotides: TGCAGTGCTAGAGCCAGAGCGGGAGTATATACGCAGTATTTT. Its protein is CSARARAGVYTQYF.

The CDR3 coding sequence is TGTGCCATCAGTGAAGACAGGGGAGTTGGTAAGGCGGAGCAGTACTTC. Amino acid sequence: CAISEDRGVGKAEQYF. V and J are TRBV10-3 and TRBJ2-4; TRBD1 matches at 8 bases. V trimming: 3 bases; J trimming: 13 bases; junction bases outside the gene matches: 17. The length of the CDR3 is 16 residues. CDR1 ENHRY and CDR2 SYGVKD come from the germline V gene.

Only one count was recorded for this clonotype. The chain uses TRBV6-5 and TRBJ2-5; 9 bases match TRBD2. V shed 0 bases, J shed 4 bases, and the junction held 9 bases outside the gene matches. CDR3 size: 17 residues. The V gene's germline CDR1 is MNHEY and CDR2 SVGAGI. CDR3 nucleotides: TGTGCCAGCAGTTACTCGATCGCGGGGGGGCCGCCAGAGACCCAGTACTTC. Its protein product is CASSYSIAGGPPETQYF.

The V call is TRBV5-1, the J call TRBJ1-2; tentatively, D is TRBD1 (6 bases). V gave up 4 bases and J gave up 0 bases, with 7 bases separating them. CDR1 and CDR2 from the germline V gene are SGHRS and YFSETQ. The CDR3 has 13 amino acids. CDR3 protein: CASSKGANYGYTF. The DNA for the CDR3 is TGCGCCAGCAGCAAGGGGGCTAACTATGGCTACACCTTC.

The rearrangement uses TRBV5-1 and TRBJ2-4, with D hard to call. The J call may be in error: the DNA end matches TRBJ2-7 better. The germline V gene has CDR1 SGHRS and CDR2 YFSETQ. The CDR3 loop spans 13 amino acids. CDR3: CASSLSRAHEQYF. The CDR3 bases are TGCGCCAGCAGCTTGTCAAGGGCCCACGAGCAGTACTTC.

This sequence joins TRBV4-1 and TRBJ2-7; no definite D call. This CDR3 comprises 14 residues. V lost 1 base and J lost 4, with 11 bases in between. CDR1 and CDR2 (germline): MGHRA, YSYEKL. The CDR3 is CASSQVGSEYEQYF. CDR3 nucleotide sequence: TGCGCCAGCAGCCAAGTCGGTTCGGAGTACGAGCAGTACTTC.

This chain links TRBV20-1 with TRBJ1-1, with no clear D. From germline, CDR1 is DFQATT and CDR2 SNEGSKA (reference sequence). The CDR3 runs to 15 residues. V was clipped by 0 bases and J by 0 bases, with 11 bases between them. The CDR3 is CSARDTDYMNTEAFF. The CDR3 nucleotides are TGCAGTGCTAGAGATACGGATTACATGAACACTGAAGCTTTCTTT.